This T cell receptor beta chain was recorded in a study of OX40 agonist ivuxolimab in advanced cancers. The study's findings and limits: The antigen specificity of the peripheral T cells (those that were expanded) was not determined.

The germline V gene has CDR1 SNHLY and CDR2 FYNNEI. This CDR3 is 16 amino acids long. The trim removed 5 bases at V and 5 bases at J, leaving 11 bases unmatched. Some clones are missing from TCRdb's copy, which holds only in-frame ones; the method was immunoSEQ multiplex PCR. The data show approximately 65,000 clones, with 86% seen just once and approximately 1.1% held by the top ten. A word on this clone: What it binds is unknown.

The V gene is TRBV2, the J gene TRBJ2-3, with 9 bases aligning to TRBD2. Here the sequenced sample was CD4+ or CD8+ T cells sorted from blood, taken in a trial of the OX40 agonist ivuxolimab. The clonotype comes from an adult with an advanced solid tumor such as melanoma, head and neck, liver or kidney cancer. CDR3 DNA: TGTGCCAGCAGTAGTTTTAGCGGGGGCCTGGGAGATACGCAGTATTTT. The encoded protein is CASSSFSGGLGDTQYF.